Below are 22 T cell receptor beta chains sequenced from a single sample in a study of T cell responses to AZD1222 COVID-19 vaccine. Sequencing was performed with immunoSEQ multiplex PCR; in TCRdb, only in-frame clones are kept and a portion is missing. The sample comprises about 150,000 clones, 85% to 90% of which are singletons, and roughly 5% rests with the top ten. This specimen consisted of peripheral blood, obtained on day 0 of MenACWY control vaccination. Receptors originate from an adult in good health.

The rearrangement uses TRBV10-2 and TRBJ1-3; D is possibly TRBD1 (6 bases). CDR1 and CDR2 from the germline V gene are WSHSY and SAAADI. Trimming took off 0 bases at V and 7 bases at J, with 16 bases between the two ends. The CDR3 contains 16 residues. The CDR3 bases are TGCGCCAGCAGTGAGTCGACAGGTAGCTTTCCGAACACCATATATTTT. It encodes CASSESTGSFPNTIYF.

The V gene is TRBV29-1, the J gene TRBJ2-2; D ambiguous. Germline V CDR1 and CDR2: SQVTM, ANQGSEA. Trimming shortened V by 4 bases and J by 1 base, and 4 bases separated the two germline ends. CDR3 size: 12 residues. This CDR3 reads CSVAGNTGELFF. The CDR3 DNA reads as TGCAGCGTTGCAGGGAACACCGGGGAGCTGTTTTTT.

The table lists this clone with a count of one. CDR3 residues: CASSFGGGRAVNEQFF. The CDR3 DNA sequence: TGTGCCAGCAGCTTCGGTGGCGGGAGGGCCGTCAATGAGCAGTTCTTC. This sequence joins TRBV5-4 and TRBJ2-1; 9 bases are a match to TRBD2. The CDR3 contains 16 residues. V lost 2 bases and J lost 6; bases outside the gene matches: 9. Germline V CDR1 and CDR2: SGHNT, YYREEE (reference sequence).

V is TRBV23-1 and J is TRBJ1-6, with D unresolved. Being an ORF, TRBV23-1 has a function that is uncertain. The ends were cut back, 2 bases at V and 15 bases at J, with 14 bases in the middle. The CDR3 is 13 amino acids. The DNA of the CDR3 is TGCGCCAGCAGTCAAAGCTTAAGGGAAGGCCTCCACTTT. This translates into CASSQSLREGLHF.

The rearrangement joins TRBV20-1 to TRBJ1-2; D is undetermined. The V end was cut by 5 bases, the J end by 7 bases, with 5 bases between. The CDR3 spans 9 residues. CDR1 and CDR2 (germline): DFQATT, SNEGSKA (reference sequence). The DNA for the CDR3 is TGCAGTGCTCCCGGTGGCTACACCTTC. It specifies CSAPGGYTF.

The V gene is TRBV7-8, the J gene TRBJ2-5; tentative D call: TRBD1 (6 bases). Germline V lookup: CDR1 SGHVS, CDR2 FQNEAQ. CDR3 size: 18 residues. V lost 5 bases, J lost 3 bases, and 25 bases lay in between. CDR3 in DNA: TGTGCCAGCAGCCCATCAAATTACAGGGCGAGTCGGGAAGAGACCCAGTACTTC. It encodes CASSPSNYRASREETQYF.

The CDR3 reads CASSDRGGGAFF. CDR3 bases: TGTGCCAGCAGCGACAGGGGTGGCGGAGCTTTCTTT. The gene calls are TRBV7-9 and TRBJ1-1; TRBD1 aligns across 8 bases. The trim removed 5 bases at V and 10 bases at J, leaving 6 bases unmatched. The germline CDR1 and CDR2 sequences are SEHNR and FQNEAQ (reference sequence). CDR3 length: 12 residues.

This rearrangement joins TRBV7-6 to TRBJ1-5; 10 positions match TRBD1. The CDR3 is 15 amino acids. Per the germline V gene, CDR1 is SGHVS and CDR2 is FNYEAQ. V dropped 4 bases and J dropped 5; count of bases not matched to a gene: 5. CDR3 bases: TGTGCCAGCAGCTCAAGACAGGGGGCTTATCAGCCCCAGCATTTT. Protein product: CASSSRQGAYQPQHF.

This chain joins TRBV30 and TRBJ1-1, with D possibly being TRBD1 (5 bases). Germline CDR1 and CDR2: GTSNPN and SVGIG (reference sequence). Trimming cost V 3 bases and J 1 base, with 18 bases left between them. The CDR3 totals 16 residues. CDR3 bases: TGTGCCTGGAGAGAGTGGGGGGGGTCAGGGAACACTGAAGCTTTCTTT. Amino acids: CAWREWGGSGNTEAFF.

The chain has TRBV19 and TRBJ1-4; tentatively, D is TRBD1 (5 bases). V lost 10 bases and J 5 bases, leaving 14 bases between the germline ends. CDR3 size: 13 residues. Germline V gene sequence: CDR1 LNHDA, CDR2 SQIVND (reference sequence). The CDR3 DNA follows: TGTGCCACCACGGGACCGAGAAATGAAAAACTGTTTTTT. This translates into CATTGPRNEKLFF.

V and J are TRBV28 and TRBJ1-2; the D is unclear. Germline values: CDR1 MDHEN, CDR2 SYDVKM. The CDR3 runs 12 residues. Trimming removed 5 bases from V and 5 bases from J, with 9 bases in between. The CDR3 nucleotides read TGTGCCAGCAGTCCCGCACGTTATGGCTACACCTTC. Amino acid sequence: CASSPARYGYTF.

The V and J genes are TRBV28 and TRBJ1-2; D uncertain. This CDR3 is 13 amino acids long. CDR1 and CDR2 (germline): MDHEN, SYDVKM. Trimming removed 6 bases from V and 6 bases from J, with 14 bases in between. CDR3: CASSSGFVNGYTF. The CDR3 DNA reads TGTGCCAGCAGCTCGGGGTTTGTTAATGGCTACACCTTC.

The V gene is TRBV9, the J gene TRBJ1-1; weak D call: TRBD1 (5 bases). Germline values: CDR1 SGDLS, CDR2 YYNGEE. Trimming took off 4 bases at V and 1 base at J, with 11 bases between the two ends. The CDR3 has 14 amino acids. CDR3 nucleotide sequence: TGTGCCAGCAGCCCCACTAGGGGGAACACTGAAGCTTTCTTT. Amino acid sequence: CASSPTRGNTEAFF.

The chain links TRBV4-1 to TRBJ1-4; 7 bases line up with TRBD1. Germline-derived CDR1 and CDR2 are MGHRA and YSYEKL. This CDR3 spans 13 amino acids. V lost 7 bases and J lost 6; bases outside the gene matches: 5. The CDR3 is CASKGQNYEKLFF. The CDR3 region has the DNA TGCGCCAGCAAGGGACAGAACTATGAAAAACTGTTTTTT.

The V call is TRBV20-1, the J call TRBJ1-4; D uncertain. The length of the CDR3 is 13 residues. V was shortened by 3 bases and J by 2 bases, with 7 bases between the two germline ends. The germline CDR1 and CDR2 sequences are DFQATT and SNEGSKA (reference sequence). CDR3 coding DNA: TGCAGTGCTAGTCCGCAGACTAATGAAAAACTGTTTTTT. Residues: CSASPQTNEKLFF.

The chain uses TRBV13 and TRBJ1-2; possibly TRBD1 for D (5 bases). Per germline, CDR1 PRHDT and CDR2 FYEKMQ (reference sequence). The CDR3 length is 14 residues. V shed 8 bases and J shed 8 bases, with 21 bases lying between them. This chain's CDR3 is CASAAWDGGRGYTF. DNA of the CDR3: TGTGCCAGCGCGGCGTGGGACGGGGGACGAGGCTACACCTTC.

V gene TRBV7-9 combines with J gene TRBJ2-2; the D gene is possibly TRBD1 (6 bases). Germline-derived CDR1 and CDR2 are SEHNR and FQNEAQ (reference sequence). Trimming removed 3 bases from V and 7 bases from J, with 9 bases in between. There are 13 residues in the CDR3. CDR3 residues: CASSFVGGGELFF. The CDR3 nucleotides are TGTGCCAGCAGCTTTGTAGGGGGCGGGGAGCTGTTTTTT.

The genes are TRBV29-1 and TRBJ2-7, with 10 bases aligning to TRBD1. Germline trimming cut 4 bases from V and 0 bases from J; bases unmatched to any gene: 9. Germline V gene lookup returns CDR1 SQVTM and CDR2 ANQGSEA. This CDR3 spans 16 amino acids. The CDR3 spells CSVVTGGAHSSYEQYV. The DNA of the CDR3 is TGCAGCGTTGTGACAGGGGGCGCACATAGCTCCTACGAGCAGTACGTC.

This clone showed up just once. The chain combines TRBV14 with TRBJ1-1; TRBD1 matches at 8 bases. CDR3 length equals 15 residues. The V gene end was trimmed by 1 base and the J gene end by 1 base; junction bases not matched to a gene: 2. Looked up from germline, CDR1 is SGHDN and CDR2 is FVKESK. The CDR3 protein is CASSQGQGWNTEAFF. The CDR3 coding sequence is TGTGCCAGCAGCCAAGGACAGGGGTGGAACACTGAAGCTTTCTTT.

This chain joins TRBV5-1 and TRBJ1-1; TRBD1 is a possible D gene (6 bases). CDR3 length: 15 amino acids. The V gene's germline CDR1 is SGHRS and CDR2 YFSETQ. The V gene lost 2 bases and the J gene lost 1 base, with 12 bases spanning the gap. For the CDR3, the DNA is TGCGCCAGCAGCTTTCTAGGACAGAAGAACACTGAAGCTTTCTTT. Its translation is CASSFLGQKNTEAFF.

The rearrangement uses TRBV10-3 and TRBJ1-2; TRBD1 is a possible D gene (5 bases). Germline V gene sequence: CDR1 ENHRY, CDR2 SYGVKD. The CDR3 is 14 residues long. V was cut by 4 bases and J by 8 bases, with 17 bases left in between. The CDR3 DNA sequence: TGTGCCATCAGTGGCTACCGGGACCAAGGCGGCTACACCTTC. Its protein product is CAISGYRDQGGYTF.

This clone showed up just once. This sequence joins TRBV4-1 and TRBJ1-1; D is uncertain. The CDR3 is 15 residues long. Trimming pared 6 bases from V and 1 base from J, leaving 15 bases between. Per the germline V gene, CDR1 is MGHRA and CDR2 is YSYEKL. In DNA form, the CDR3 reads TGCGCCAGCAGTACAATCACCCTGAGGAACACTGAAGCTTTCTTT. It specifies CASSTITLRNTEAFF.